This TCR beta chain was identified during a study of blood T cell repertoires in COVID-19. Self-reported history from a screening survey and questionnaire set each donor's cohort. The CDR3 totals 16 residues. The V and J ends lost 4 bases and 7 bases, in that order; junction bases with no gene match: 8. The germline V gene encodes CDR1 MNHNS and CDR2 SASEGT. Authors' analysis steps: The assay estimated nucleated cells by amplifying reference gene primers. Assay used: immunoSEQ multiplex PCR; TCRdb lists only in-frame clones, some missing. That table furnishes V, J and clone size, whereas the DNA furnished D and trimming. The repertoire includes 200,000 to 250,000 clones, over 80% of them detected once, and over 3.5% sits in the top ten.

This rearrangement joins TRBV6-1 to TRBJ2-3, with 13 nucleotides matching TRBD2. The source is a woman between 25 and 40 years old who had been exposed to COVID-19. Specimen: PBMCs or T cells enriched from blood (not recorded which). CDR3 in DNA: TGTGCCAGCAGTGTGACTAGCGGGAGGATTGAGAATACGCAGTATTTT. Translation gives CASSVTSGRIENTQYF.